A single sample is the source of the 29 T cell receptor beta chains below, sequenced in a study of shared clonotypes between healthy human individuals. Generated by immunoSEQ multiplex PCR, the TCRdb table keeps only in-frame clones and is missing some. The data contain about 2,500,000 clones, around 94% of them singletons. The sample comprised naive CD4+ T cells sorted from blood. Subset noted: CD45RA+ positively selected. Source of these receptors: a man younger than 30 in good health.

CDR3 protein: CASSLEVYGGYGYTF. For the CDR3, the DNA is TGTGCCAGCAGCTTAGAGGTATACGGGGGCTATGGCTACACCTTC. V is TRBV11-3 and J is TRBJ1-2; perhaps TRBD1 as D (5 bases). This CDR3 is 15 amino acids long. CDR1 and CDR2 from the germline V gene are SGHNT and YENEEA. V gave up 0 bases and J gave up 4 bases, with 12 bases separating them.

This rearrangement joins TRBV5-1 to TRBJ2-5; D possibly corresponds to TRBD2 (5 bases). V lost 4 bases, J lost 5 bases, and 21 bases lay in between. The CDR3 length is 16 residues. CDR1 is SGHRS, CDR2 YFSETQ, per germline. The CDR3, as DNA: TGCGCCAGCAGCCTAAACAGCGGACGGGTGGGTGAGACCCAGTACTTC. It translates to CASSLNSGRVGETQYF.

The chain combines TRBV5-1 with TRBJ2-4; a weak D match, TRBD2 (6 bases). Germline loops: CDR1 SGHRS, CDR2 YFSETQ. The CDR3 contains 15 residues. Trimming shortened V by 3 bases and J by 2 bases, and 12 bases separated the two germline ends. The CDR3 coding sequence is TGCGCCAGCAGCTCCGCCGGACTACCCAAAAACATTCAGTACTTC. Residues: CASSSAGLPKNIQYF.

The chain employs TRBV6-6 and TRBJ1-1; no clear D. The CDR3 totals 14 residues. Germline V lookup: CDR1 MNHNY, CDR2 SVGAGI (reference sequence). Trimming shortened V by 1 base and J by 0 bases, and 6 bases separated the two germline ends. CDR3 in amino acids: CASSYWGVNTEAFF. In DNA form, the CDR3 reads TGTGCCAGCAGTTACTGGGGAGTGAACACTGAAGCTTTCTTT.

The CDR3 bases are TGTGCCAGCAGTTCCCGCGACGAGCAGTACTTC. Translating gives CASSSRDEQYF. The chain employs TRBV2 and TRBJ2-7; D is ambiguous. Germline V CDR1 and CDR2: SNHLY, FYNNEI. The CDR3 is 11 residues long. V lost 5 bases and J lost 5, with 7 bases in between.

J is TRBJ1-1 and V is TRBV6-1, with unresolved D. CDR3 length: 14 residues. The germline V and J ends were trimmed by 4 bases and 1 base, with 10 bases remaining between them. Germline V gives CDR1 MNHNS, CDR2 SASEGT. The CDR3 is CASSGRRANTEAFF. The CDR3 coding sequence is TGTGCCAGCAGTGGAAGGAGGGCGAACACTGAAGCTTTCTTT.

For this clone: Within the sample, other DNA sequences also encode this same CDR3. The V call is TRBV18, the J call TRBJ1-1; no reliable D call. The CDR3 has 13 amino acids. CDR1 and CDR2 from the germline V gene are KGHSH and LQKENI. Trimming removed 3 bases at V and 2 bases at J, with 7 bases between. CDR3 in amino acids: CASSPDLNTEAFF. DNA for the CDR3: TGTGCCAGCTCACCTGACCTAAACACTGAAGCTTTCTTT.

The V and J genes are TRBV21-1 and TRBJ1-2. TRBV21-1 counts as a pseudogene. This CDR3 has 14 residues. The CDR3 protein is CASSHPPRDDGYTF. For the CDR3, the DNA is TGTGCCAGCAGCCACCCCCCCAGGGACGATGGCTACACCTTC.

The chain joins TRBV5-4 to TRBJ1-2; D possibly corresponds to TRBD1 (6 bases). The germline V gene has CDR1 SGHNT and CDR2 YYREEE (reference sequence). Trimming shortened V by 0 bases and J by 4 bases, and 13 bases separated the two germline ends. This CDR3 contains 15 residues. The CDR3 bases are TGTGCCAGCAGCTTGGAAGGGGGAGGTGGCTATGGCTACACCTTC. It translates to CASSLEGGGGYGYTF. The whole variable domain, filled in from reference TRBV5-4 and TRBJ1-2, reads ETGVTQSPTHLIKTRGQQVTLRCSSQSGHNTVSWYQQALGQGPQFIFQYYREEENGRGNFPPRFSGLQFPNYSSELNVNALELDDSALYLCASSLEGGGGYGYTFGSGTRLTVV.

The chain couples TRBV19 to TRBJ2-5; TRBD2 matches at 10 bases. From germline, CDR1 is LNHDA and CDR2 SQIVND (reference sequence). Germline trimming cut 5 bases from V and 0 bases from J; bases unmatched to any gene: 9. This CDR3 spans 17 amino acids. The CDR3 bases are TGTGCCAGTAGTGGGTTTCGAACTAGCGGGGACCAAGAGACCCAGTACTTC. Encoded protein: CASSGFRTSGDQETQYF.

The chain employs TRBV6-5 and TRBJ2-1; 7 nucleotides align to TRBD2. The germline V gene encodes CDR1 MNHEY and CDR2 SVGAGI. The CDR3 totals 13 residues. V shed 6 bases, J shed 8 bases, and the junction held 7 bases outside the gene matches. Here the CDR3 reads CASRRAGPHEQFF. Here the CDR3 DNA reads TGTGCCAGCAGAAGAGCGGGACCCCATGAGCAGTTCTTC.

The chain links TRBV7-9 to TRBJ2-3; D ambiguous. The V end was cut by 3 bases, the J end by 3 bases, with 10 bases between. This CDR3 has 14 amino acids. Germline-derived CDR1 and CDR2 are SEHNR and FQNEAQ (reference sequence). This chain's CDR3 is CASSFEFSTDTQYF. DNA for the CDR3: TGTGCCAGCAGCTTCGAATTTTCTACAGATACGCAGTATTTT.

The chain uses TRBV14 and TRBJ1-2; D unresolved. V lost 0 bases to trimming and J lost 1 base, with 9 bases between them. Germline CDR1 reads SGHDN; CDR2 reads FVKESK. CDR3 length equals 15 residues. This CDR3 reads CASSQDRRDNYGYTF. The CDR3, as DNA: TGTGCCAGCAGCCAAGATCGGCGGGATAACTATGGCTACACCTTC. The complete variable domain, with remaining parts taken from reference TRBV14 and TRBJ1-2, reads EAGVTQFPSHSVIEKGQTVTLRCDPISGHDNLYWYRRVMGKEIKFLLHFVKESKQDESGMPNNRFLAERTGGTYSTLKVQPAELEDSGVYFCASSQDRRDNYGYTFGSGTRLTVV.

V and J are TRBV6-5 and TRBJ2-3, with 12 positions matching TRBD2. With V trimmed by 4 bases and J by 10 bases, 12 bases remained unmatched. The germline CDR1 and CDR2 sequences are MNHEY and SVGAGI. The CDR3 is 16 amino acids. The CDR3 DNA reads TGTGCCAGCAGTTTTGGACTAGCGGGGATCAGCGGTGCGCAGTATTTT. Protein sequence: CASSFGLAGISGAQYF.

The chain couples TRBV7-2 to TRBJ2-7; tentative D call: TRBD1 (5 bases). V gave up 5 bases and J gave up 4 bases, with 12 bases separating them. The CDR3 contains 13 residues. Germline loops: CDR1 SGHTA, CDR2 FQGNSA. CDR3 sequence reads: CASSRTGLYEQYF. The CDR3 DNA reads TGTGCCAGCAGCCGCACAGGCTTGTACGAGCAGTACTTC.

The J gene is TRBJ1-2, the V gene TRBV5-6; 10 nucleotides align to TRBD1. The CDR3 covers 14 residues. Germline loops: CDR1 SGHDT, CDR2 YYEEEE. The V segment lost 4 bases and the J segment 4 bases; nucleotides outside the gene matches: 4. The CDR3: CASSKGQGSYGYTF. The DNA for the CDR3 is TGTGCCAGCAGCAAGGGACAGGGGAGCTATGGCTACACCTTC.

The rearrangement uses TRBV11-2 and TRBJ1-4; D not certain. Trimming stripped 5 bases from V and 5 bases from J, with 21 bases between. Germline V gene sequence: CDR1 SGHAT, CDR2 FQNNGV. This CDR3 is built from 17 residues. The CDR3 nucleotides are TGTGCCAGCAGCCCCTCACCCGGAGGATGGTCAAATGAAAAACTGTTTTTT. Its protein is CASSPSPGGWSNEKLFF. The entire variable domain, with the rest obtained from reference TRBV11-2 and TRBJ1-4, is as follows: EAGVAQSPRYKIIEKRQSVAFWCNPISGHATLYWYQQILGQGPKLLIQFQNNGVVDDSQLPKDRFSAERLKGVDSTLKIQPAKLEDSAVYLCASSPSPGGWSNEKLFFGSGTQLSVL.

V is TRBV5-1 and J is TRBJ2-3, with 7 bases lining up with TRBD2. J lost 2 bases, V lost 0 bases, and 3 bases had no gene match. Germline-derived CDR1 and CDR2 are SGHRS and YFSETQ. CDR3 length: 15 residues. CDR3 bases: TGCGCCAGCAGCTTGGTGAAGCGGGACACAGATACGCAGTATTTT. Translating it yields CASSLVKRDTDTQYF.

The chain employs TRBV19 and TRBJ2-7; TRBD2 matches at 8 bases. Per the germline V gene, CDR1 is LNHDA and CDR2 is SQIVND (reference sequence). The length of the CDR3 is 16 residues. V shed 5 bases and J 2 bases; nucleotides not matched to a gene: 11. The CDR3 region is CASSPLAGGNTYEQYF. For the CDR3, the DNA is TGTGCCAGTAGTCCCCTGGCGGGGGGTAACACCTACGAGCAGTACTTC.

The rearrangement uses TRBV18 and TRBJ1-4, with no clear D. This CDR3 region has 17 residues. Trimming took 2 bases from V and 4 from J, leaving 17 bases between them. Germline-derived CDR1 and CDR2 are KGHSH and LQKENI. This CDR3 reads CASSPDVYMSYNEKLFF. The CDR3, as DNA: TGTGCCAGCTCACCAGATGTGTACATGTCTTATAATGAAAAACTGTTTTTT.

CDR3 loop: CASRVAGVVAGELFF. The DNA of the CDR3 is TGTGCCAGCAGGGTAGCGGGAGTGGTGGCCGGGGAGCTGTTTTTT. The chain is built from TRBV2 and TRBJ2-2; 9 bases agree with TRBD2. The V gene end was trimmed by 6 bases and the J gene end by 6 bases; junction bases not matched to a gene: 8. CDR1 and CDR2 (germline): SNHLY, FYNNEI. CDR3 length: 15 residues.

The chain couples TRBV2 to TRBJ2-5; either TRBD1 or TRBD2 may supply D (5 bases each). CDR1 is SNHLY and CDR2 is FYNNEI in the germline V gene. The germline V and J ends were trimmed by 8 bases and 3 bases, with 13 bases remaining between them. The CDR3 is 13 residues long. This CDR3 reads CASAGTTKETQYF. The CDR3 DNA is TGTGCCAGCGCCGGGACGACTAAAGAGACCCAGTACTTC. The full variable domain, completed using reference TRBV2 and TRBJ2-5, is EPEVTQTPSHQVTQMGQEVILRCVPISNHLYFYWYRQILGQKVEFLVSFYNNEISEKSEIFDDQFSVERPDGSNFTLKIRSTKLEDSAMYFCASAGTTKETQYFGPGTRLLVL.

This sequence joins TRBV29-1 and TRBJ2-2; D is uncertain. Trimming pared 3 bases from V and 1 base from J, leaving 6 bases between. The CDR3 contains 13 residues. CDR1 is SQVTM, CDR2 ANQGSEA, per germline. The CDR3, as DNA: TGCAGCGTTGATGCGTGGAACACCGGGGAGCTGTTTTTT. This codes for CSVDAWNTGELFF.

CDR3 region: CAWRGSGGVETQYF. As DNA, the CDR3 is TGTGCCTGGAGGGGTAGTGGAGGAGTAGAGACCCAGTACTTC. This sequence joins TRBV30 and TRBJ2-5, with D perhaps matching TRBD2 (5 bases). The CDR3 extends over 14 amino acids. The germline V and J ends were trimmed by 3 bases and 4 bases, with 15 bases remaining between them. CDR1 and CDR2 (germline): GTSNPN, SVGIG (reference sequence).

This clone was seen only once. The chain employs TRBV30 and TRBJ1-6; 7 nucleotides agree with TRBD1. There are 15 residues in the CDR3. Trimming at V came to 2 bases and at J to 8 bases, leaving 9 bases not matched to a gene. In germline, CDR1 is GTSNPN, CDR2 SVGIG (reference sequence). In DNA form, the CDR3 reads TGTGCCTGGAGTCGGGCAGGGGGTAGAGATTCACCCCTCCACTTT. As protein: CAWSRAGGRDSPLHF.

The chain combines TRBV27 with TRBJ1-2; D is possibly TRBD1 (6 bases). V was shortened by 5 bases and J by 6 bases, with 25 bases between the two germline ends. This CDR3 has 17 residues. CDR1 is MNHEY, CDR2 SMNVEV, per germline (reference sequence). CDR3 loop: CASSDRKFNRGHDGYTF. In nucleotides, the CDR3 is TGTGCCAGCAGTGATAGGAAGTTTAACCGGGGGCATGATGGCTACACCTTC.

The chain uses TRBV28 and TRBJ1-4; D is unresolved. V dropped 4 bases and J dropped 5 bases, with 17 bases sitting between them. There are 16 residues in the CDR3. Germline values: CDR1 MDHEN, CDR2 SYDVKM. The CDR3 DNA follows: TGTGCCAGCAGTTCGTCCTTCGGCAGCTTGAATGAAAAACTGTTTTTT. Amino acids: CASSSSFGSLNEKLFF.

As DNA, the CDR3 is TGTGCCAGCAGCTTAGTACAGGGGAAGGCTGGCAATTCACCCCTCCACTTT. This codes for CASSLVQGKAGNSPLHF. This chain joins TRBV7-6 and TRBJ1-6; 7 bases line up with TRBD1. Germline V gene sequence: CDR1 SGHVS, CDR2 FNYEAQ. The CDR3 runs to 17 residues. V trimming: 1 base; J trimming: 7 bases; junction bases outside the gene matches: 10.

The chain joins TRBV25-1 to TRBJ2-3; D remains ambiguous. CDR1 MGHDK and CDR2 SYGVNS come from the germline V gene. This CDR3 has 17 amino acids. V dropped 3 bases and J dropped 5 bases, with 21 bases sitting between them. CDR3 nucleotides: TGTGCCAGCAGTGATCCCGTGGGCCAATCGGCTGGAGATACGCAGTATTTT. Translating it yields CASSDPVGQSAGDTQYF.